The clone carrying this TCR beta chain was seen a handful of times. The target antigen is unknown. The CDR3 totals 14 residues. Losses at the gene ends were 4 bases for V and 5 bases for J; bases not matched to a gene: 7. Germline V gene sequence: CDR1 GTSNPN, CDR2 SVGIG (reference sequence). The data were taken from a study of beta chain features in type 1 diabetes. Regarding the study as a whole: Highly expressing activated T cells could be over-counted with a cDNA template. Shorter TCRB CDR3s, moderately but significantly so, marked every one of the four CD4+ subsets in Type 1 diabetes patients.

TCRB transcripts that were expressed got sequenced, as all of the isolated RNA had been reverse transcribed. Some clones are missing from TCRdb's copy, which holds only in-frame ones; the method was immunoSEQ multiplex PCR. Of roughly 700,000 clones detected, 13% appear once; the ten largest clones hold about 0.02%. Sorted CD4+ subsets: naive, central memory, regulatory, stem cell-like memory (CD45RO/CCR7/CD25/CD127/CD95/CD27 panel). Sequencing was done on a sample of naive CD4+ T cells from blood. This chain connects TRBV30 to TRBJ1-4, with TRBD1 matching over 7 bases. This sequence was found in a man aged 18 to 30 with type 1 diabetes. The CDR3 region is CAWNRRQGNEKLFF. CDR3 bases: TGTGCCTGGAACCGGAGACAGGGAAATGAAAAACTGTTTTTT.